This T cell receptor (beta chain) was identified in a study of cytomegalovirus exposure and HLA in healthy donors. The data were produced by immunoSEQ multiplex PCR, yet TCRdb's version contains in-frame clones alone and is incomplete. The sample carries about 170,000 clones, roughly 86% recorded once. V gave up 0 bases and J gave up 3 bases; unmatched junction bases: 4. Germline assignment: CDR1 SQVTM and CDR2 ANQGSEA. The CDR3 consists of 15 residues. This receptor was identified in a man between 18 and 35 years old in good health and CMV-seropositive. Sequencing was carried out using PBMCs. V usage is TRBV29-1 and J usage is TRBJ2-1; 8 bases line up with TRBD2. As DNA, the CDR3 is TGCAGCGTTGAAGATGGCGGGGGGCACTACAATGAGCAGTTCTTC. The encoded protein is CSVEDGGGHYNEQFF.